In its sample, the clone carrying this T cell receptor beta chain was seen many times. The data were taken from a study of read filtering for tumor transcriptome and immune sequencing. From germline, CDR1 is SQVTM and CDR2 ANQGSEA. V was trimmed by 4 bases and J by 4 bases, leaving 11 bases between them. The CDR3 covers 13 residues. From 300 to 450 ng of RNA, a library with molecular barcoded alpha/delta and beta/gamma adaptors was made. TCRdb redid the calling of the reads with MiXCR, one entry per CDR3 protein. The repertoire consists of about 60,000 distinct CDR3 sequences, with approximately 15% occurring once and the leading ten covering around 45%.

The sample was a population of CD138-negative cells sorted from bone marrow. The TCR comes from a donor aged 40 or over with multiple myeloma. The chain has TRBV29-1 and TRBJ1-5, with TRBD1 as a possible D gene (5 bases). The CDR3, as DNA: TGCAGCGTTGGGCAGGGCCCAAATCAGCCCCAGCATTTT. Protein: CSVGQGPNQPQHF.